The 22 T cell receptor beta chains below were found in one sample sequenced in a study of blood T cell repertoires in COVID-19. The repertoire was sequenced with immunoSEQ multiplex PCR; TCRdb's copy has only in-frame clones and lacks some. The data contain roughly 310,000 clones, about 88% of them seen just once; the ten biggest clones take up around a tenth. Sequencing input: PBMCs or T cells enriched from blood (not recorded which). The receptor set was obtained from a woman in her forties who had recovered from COVID-19.

The V call is TRBV21-1, the J call TRBJ2-3; TRBD2, the table's D call, lacks a check against the DNA. TRBV21-1 is recorded as a pseudogene. There are 16 residues in the CDR3. In DNA, the CDR3 is TGTGCCAGCAGAGGGGGGGGCCTCGAGTGGGCAGATACGCAGTATTTT. It is translated as CASRGGGLEWADTQYF.

V is TRBV7-9 and J is TRBJ2-7, with 10 nucleotides matching TRBD2. The CDR3 extends over 16 amino acids. Germline V gene lookup returns CDR1 SEHNR and CDR2 FQNEAQ (reference sequence). Unmatched junction bases numbered 8, after V lost 1 base and J lost 5 bases. CDR3 bases: TGTGCCAGCAGCTTAGGACTAGCGGGTGCCTTGGACGAGCAGTACTTC. Its protein product is CASSLGLAGALDEQYF. Using reference TRBV7-9 and TRBJ2-7 for the parts outside the CDR3, the full variable domain is DTGVSQNPRHKITKRGQNVTFRCDPISEHNRLYWYRQTLGQGPEFLTYFQNEAQLEKSRLLSDRFSAERPKGSFSTLEIQRTEQGDSAMYLCASSLGLAGALDEQYFGPGTRLTVT.

This sequence joins TRBV4-3 and TRBJ2-3; 9 bases align to TRBD2. Unmatched junction bases numbered 4, after V lost 4 bases and J lost 2 bases. The CDR3 covers 15 residues. Germline CDR1 is LGHNA and CDR2 is YSLEER. The CDR3 spells CASSPTSGHTDTQYF. CDR3 nucleotide sequence: TGCGCCAGCAGCCCCACTAGCGGGCACACAGATACGCAGTATTTT.

The chain's CDR3 is CASSLGLAVTYEQYF. The CDR3 nucleotides are TGTGCCAGCAGCTTAGGGCTAGCGGTCACCTACGAGCAGTACTTC. The chain is built from TRBV7-8 and TRBJ2-7, with 7 nucleotides matching TRBD2. V dropped 1 base and J dropped 2; count of bases not matched to a gene: 5. CDR1 SGHVS and CDR2 FQNEAQ come from the germline V gene. There are 15 residues in the CDR3.

The chain recombines TRBV6-4 with TRBJ2-3; TRBD2 might be the D (7 bases). V shed 4 bases and J shed 3 bases, with 11 bases lying between them. Germline values: CDR1 MRHNA, CDR2 SNTAGT. The CDR3 has 14 residues. The CDR3 reads CASSAKGGTDTQYF. CDR3 nucleotide sequence: TGTGCCAGCAGTGCTAAGGGGGGGACAGATACGCAGTATTTT.

V and J are TRBV7-9 and TRBJ2-1; the D gene is possibly TRBD2 (5 bases). CDR3 length: 15 amino acids. Germline CDR1 reads SEHNR; CDR2 reads FQNEAQ (reference sequence). V was cut by 4 bases and J by 0 bases, with 10 bases left in between. The CDR3 protein is CASSSWTPSYNEQFF. As DNA, the CDR3 is TGTGCCAGCAGCTCCTGGACTCCCTCCTACAATGAGCAGTTCTTC.

The chain combines TRBV11-3 with TRBJ2-7; maybe TRBD1 (5 bases). V lost 2 bases, J lost 2 bases, and 7 bases lay in between. CDR3 length: 13 amino acids. Germline lookup yields CDR1 SGHNT and CDR2 YENEEA. Written as DNA, the CDR3 is TGTGCCAGCAGCTTAACAGGAGCCTACGAGCAGTACTTC. This translates into CASSLTGAYEQYF.

This clone occurred once. The chain's CDR3 is CASSPLGLADATQYF. Written as DNA, the CDR3 is TGTGCCAGCAGCCCATTGGGACTAGCGGATGCGACGCAGTACTTC. The gene calls are TRBV7-3 and TRBJ2-7; TRBD2 aligns across 11 bases. Germline CDR1 and CDR2: SGHTA and FQGTGA. J was trimmed by 9 bases and V by 5 bases; bases with no gene match: 12. The CDR3 runs to 15 residues.

The chain uses TRBV9 and TRBJ2-3; D perhaps matches TRBD2 (6 bases). There are 15 residues in the CDR3. The germline CDR1 and CDR2 sequences are SGDLS and YYNGEE. With 0 bases removed from V and 2 bases from J, the gap between germline ends came to 10 bases. Written as DNA, the CDR3 is TGTGCCAGCAGCGTAGGAACTAGCTCCACAGATACGCAGTATTTT. Protein sequence: CASSVGTSSTDTQYF.

V is TRBV7-8 and J is TRBJ2-2; tentative D call: TRBD2 (7 bases). The germline V gene encodes CDR1 SGHVS and CDR2 FQNEAQ. The CDR3 runs to 15 residues. Between the trimmed V and J ends, which lost 1 base and 7 bases, there was a span of 13 bases. CDR3 DNA sequence: TGTGCCAGCAGCTTAGTGGGGGGGCGAGTCGGGGAGCTGTTTTTT. Translation: CASSLVGGRVGELFF.

The rearrangement joins TRBV18 to TRBJ1-1, with D maybe TRBD1 (5 bases). Per the germline V gene, CDR1 is KGHSH and CDR2 is LQKENI. The CDR3 consists of 14 residues. The ends were cut back, 3 bases at V and 4 bases at J, with 12 bases in the middle. CDR3 in amino acids: CASSPLDSTTEAFF. CDR3 nucleotide sequence: TGTGCCAGCTCACCTCTCGACAGTACCACTGAAGCTTTCTTT. The complete variable domain, with remaining parts taken from reference TRBV18 and TRBJ1-1, reads NAGVMQNPRHLVRRRGQEARLRCSPMKGHSHVYWYRQLPEEGLKFMVYLQKENIIDESGMPKERFSAEFPKEGPSILRIQQVVRGDSAAYFCASSPLDSTTEAFFGQGTRLTVV.

This chain links TRBV24-1 with TRBJ1-2; perhaps TRBD1 as D (6 bases). Trimming pared 4 bases from V and 4 bases from J, leaving 15 bases between. CDR3 size: 15 residues. Germline V lookup: CDR1 KGHDR, CDR2 SFDVKD. CDR3: CATSEPPQGCYGYTF. DNA of the CDR3: TGTGCCACCAGTGAACCACCACAGGGCTGCTATGGCTACACCTTC.

This chain connects TRBV2 to TRBJ1-5; 8 bases fit TRBD1. This CDR3 comprises 15 residues. J gave up 3 bases and V 5 bases, and 6 bases lay outside the gene matches. The germline V gene has CDR1 SNHLY and CDR2 FYNNEI. CDR3 region: CASSFDRGDNQPQHF. The CDR3 coding sequence is TGTGCCAGCAGTTTCGACAGGGGTGACAATCAGCCCCAGCATTTT.

CDR3 amino acids: CATSRDRSGTEPYEQYF. In DNA form, the CDR3 reads TGTGCCACCAGCAGAGACCGTTCCGGGACAGAGCCCTACGAGCAGTACTTC. V gene TRBV15 combines with J gene TRBJ2-7; TRBD1 aligns across 7 bases. V lost 0 bases, J lost 2 bases, and 10 bases stayed unmatched. CDR3 size: 17 residues. Germline V CDR1 and CDR2: LNHNV, YYDKDF (reference sequence).

V usage is TRBV19 and J usage is TRBJ1-1, with 7 nucleotides matching TRBD1. This CDR3 has 14 amino acids. The germline CDR1 and CDR2 sequences are LNHDA and SQIVND (reference sequence). Unmatched junction bases numbered 5, after V lost 7 bases and J lost 0 bases. The CDR3 reads CASTTTGMNTEAFF. The CDR3 coding sequence is TGTGCCAGTACCACGACAGGGATGAACACTGAAGCTTTCTTT.

The chain recombines TRBV27 with TRBJ1-1; 10 nucleotides match TRBD1. Trimming removed 0 bases from V and 5 bases from J; junction bases left unmatched: 9. CDR1 and CDR2 (germline): MNHEY, SMNVEV (reference sequence). The CDR3 has 17 amino acids. The CDR3 protein is CASSLSPMTGGMTEAFF. CDR3 coding DNA: TGTGCCAGCAGTTTATCCCCTATGACAGGGGGCATGACTGAAGCTTTCTTT.

The V gene is TRBV2, the J gene TRBJ2-1; D may be TRBD2 (6 bases). Deletions cut 6 bases from V and 0 bases from J, with 9 bases between. The CDR3 extends over 14 amino acids. CDR1 and CDR2 from the germline V gene are SNHLY and FYNNEI. The CDR3 DNA reads as TGTGCCAGCAGCCTGGGGGGCTCCTACAATGAGCAGTTCTTC. It specifies CASSLGGSYNEQFF.

V and J are TRBV5-8 and TRBJ2-1, with D possibly TRBD2 on 6 matching bases. This CDR3 region has 12 residues. Germline values: CDR1 SGHTS, CDR2 YDEGEE. The V and J ends lost 4 bases and 14 bases respectively, with 16 bases between them. CDR3 bases: TGTGCCAGCAGCCCCTCTAGCGAGAGGGAGTTCTTC. This encodes CASSPSSEREFF.

The chain employs TRBV5-1 and TRBJ1-1; TRBD1 matches at 9 bases. The junction had 2 bases not matched to a gene; V was cut back by 4 bases and J by 1 base. From germline, CDR1 is SGHRS and CDR2 YFSETQ. CDR3 length: 14 residues. CDR3 in DNA: TGCGCCAGCAGCGACAGGGGGTGGAACACTGAAGCTTTCTTT. Protein: CASSDRGWNTEAFF.

This chain joins TRBV28 and TRBJ1-5, with 7 bases aligning to TRBD1. Trimming at V came to 4 bases and at J to 7 bases, leaving 16 bases not matched to a gene. CDR1 is MDHEN, CDR2 SYDVKM, per germline. The CDR3 covers 17 residues. CDR3 in DNA: TGTGCCAGCAGTTCCGGGGCTATACAGGGGCTTTTGCAGCCCCAGCATTTT. Translated: CASSSGAIQGLLQPQHF.

The rearrangement uses TRBV7-2 and TRBJ1-2; 9 bases align to TRBD1. CDR1 SGHTA and CDR2 FQGNSA come from the germline V gene. With 5 bases clipped from V and 8 bases from J, the junction kept 6 bases outside the gene matches. This CDR3 comprises 13 residues. The CDR3 DNA is TGTGCCAGCAGCCTCGACAGGGGGGAAGGCTACACCTTC. This codes for CASSLDRGEGYTF.

The count of this clone is one. The CDR3 sequence: CASSLGQGVRETQYF. In nucleotides, the CDR3 is TGCGCCAGCAGCCTCGGACAGGGGGTAAGAGAGACCCAGTACTTC. V gene TRBV4-1 combines with J gene TRBJ2-5; 10 bases are shared with TRBD1. CDR3 length equals 15 residues. Germline V gene sequence: CDR1 MGHRA, CDR2 YSYEKL. V trimming: 4 bases; J trimming: 4 bases; junction bases outside the gene matches: 6.